This T cell receptor (beta chain) was retrieved from a study of blood T cell repertoires in COVID-19. At the level of the study: From the United States, Italy and Spain came samples of acute and convalescent COVID-19. From T cells, B-cell-depleted T cells, or PBMCs came the material, which was cDNA or gDNA.

Original processing methods: Amplifying reference gene primers gave estimates of nucleated cell counts. Sequencing used immunoSEQ multiplex PCR; TCRdb keeps in-frame clones, though not all of them. V, J and clone size derive from that table, while D and trimming were established from the DNA sequence. Of around 43,000 clones listed, over 75% are singletons. This CDR3 has 15 residues. Germline lookup yields CDR1 SGHTA and CDR2 FQGTGA. The trim removed 4 bases at V and 4 bases at J, leaving 6 bases unmatched. J is TRBJ2-5 and V is TRBV7-3; TRBD2 agrees at 10 bases. Material: peripheral blood. The receptor was derived from a human donor in a cohort sampled during active COVID-19. CDR3 amino acids: CASSSRAGGVETQYF. Written as DNA, the CDR3 is TGTGCCAGCAGCTCGAGAGCGGGAGGGGTAGAGACCCAGTACTTC.